This TCR beta chain appears in the sequencing data of a study of identical twins (dated by TCRdb to about 2016). In the study overall: To test whether fetal clonotypes persist, the study used deep sequencing on TCR alpha and beta repertoires from monozygotic twins, unrelated adults of various ages, and cord blood. To rule out contamination, replicate twin experiments were performed at different times with different library preparation protocols.

On this clonotype: Its antigen remains unidentified. Base qualities are not provided; no much larger clone lies one nucleotide away.

Every donor in the study was a healthy Caucasian. The twin cohort consisted of three pairs of female monozygotic twins, all aged about 18 to 30 years. CD4+ and CD8+ T cell populations were isolated with positive isolation kits from Invitrogen. CDR1 and CDR2 are drawn from the germline V gene (reference sequence): SEHNR, FQNEAQ. There are 14 amino acids in the CDR3, from cysteine to phenylalanine inclusive. Only CDR3 DNA remains: 42 bases, in frame from the first base. Compared with germline, V lacks 5 bases and J lacks 5 bases; bases without a gene match: 8. Preparation of the library involved 5' RACE. The instrument was an Illumina HiSeq 2000. A universal primer binding site was introduced by template switching, and a unique molecular identifier was present in the final cDNA, enabling accurate counting of TCR cDNA molecules. Specific primers in the conserved constant-segment region were used to synthesize first-strand cDNA for the TCR alpha and beta chains. Each cDNA library was double barcoded, with a SMART-Mk sample barcode plus Illumina barcodes, to control for contamination. TruSeq adapter sequences, together with Illumina sample barcodes, were added in two successive PCR steps. The Illumina HiSeq platform was used with custom primers to sequence TCR alpha and beta cDNA libraries. Concerning the study's data processing: MiGEC processed the raw reads to extract unique molecular identifiers, while MiXCR was used to determine the CDR3 positions. Recombination models were inferred per individual with the repgenHMM and IGoR tools using an EM algorithm. Shared clonotype analysis was performed with the tcR package in R, normalizing sharing by the product of cloneset sizes. To study raw recombination without the effects of thymic and clonal selection, out-of-frame nonproductive sequences were analyzed. TCRdb's own reprocessing of the public reads used fastp at Q25 and MiXCR and kept productive beta chains. Rows are unified per CDR3 protein, each entry keeping the most common DNA and genes. These V and J calls rely on TCRdb rather than the paper's analysis. The table for this sample lists about 250,000 distinct CDR3 sequences; 7% to 8.5% of them were counted only once. The ten biggest clones cover more than 5% of the sample.

Results the study describes overall, beyond this receptor: Out-of-frame TCR alpha sharing in monozygotic twins was systematically underestimated by recombination models, whereas sharing between unrelated individuals was in agreement with the recombination models. The excess sharing between twins in beta out-of-frame sequences was weaker because fewer shared sequences reduced the signal-to-noise ratio. Fewer insertions were carried by abundant cord blood beta clonotypes; a weaker similar trend was observed in young adult naive repertoires, while no such trend was observed in memory repertoires. Because the same donors could not be followed over many years, the conclusions relied on cross-sectional statistical analysis. Compared with coincidental sharing between unrelated individuals, an excess of low generation-probability sequences was observed among out-of-frame TCR alpha sequences shared between twins. Zero-insertion analyses could be partly confounded by invariant T cells such as MAIT and iNKT, though diverse VJ usage argued against such confounding for most clonotypes.

These data were likewise used in another study, on yellow fever vaccine responses in identical twins. The second investigation adds: According to the authors, the vaccine-induced T cell response in identical twins seemed to be partly convergent and partly specific to each individual. In identical twins, the study followed T cell clones that responded to the vaccine with precision.

The chain links TRBV7-9 with TRBJ2-7; 8 bases in the middle match TRBD1. Sample: CD8+ T cells sorted from blood. This sequence was found in a woman aged 18-29 years in good health. The DNA sequence is as follows: TGTGCCAGCAGCCAGGGGGCTCAGCCGCACGAGCAGTACTTC. Its protein product is CASSQGAQPHEQYF.